What follows describes a single T cell receptor beta chain. Antigen: not known. This CDR3 region has 12 residues. CDR1 is LNHDA and CDR2 is SQIVND in the germline V gene (reference sequence). Trimming took 3 bases from V and 6 from J, leaving 6 bases between them. An even split of each subset's genomic DNA across several immunoSEQ plates was performed. Profiling relied on immunoSEQ multiplex PCR, and the TCRdb table lists in-frame clones only, not all of them. The sample consists of over 2 million clones, about 95% of them appearing once. The entry originates in a study of shared clonotypes between healthy human individuals. Study-level findings and limits: Relative to memory subsets, naive subsets generally showed larger estimated richness.

The chain has TRBV19 and TRBJ1-5, with D unclear. The specimen was naive CD4+ T cells sorted from blood. The subset: CD45RA+ positively selected. The sequence derives from a young man in good health. CDR3 DNA sequence: TGTGCCAGTAGTATCTCCGGTCAGCCCCAGCATTTT. Amino acids: CASSISGQPQHF.